Described below is a single TCR beta chain sequence and its context. Antigen unknown. This specimen belongs to a study of human T cells and chemical hapten exposure. The overall study: Reading of the patch tests, which applied 0.01% DPC to the upper back, occurred at 6 days. How much TCR each sample yielded varied, mostly because pooled library volumes differed slightly. Notes on the study in general: Having alopecia, the donors may differ immunologically from healthy people.

Time point specified: pre-sensitization, week 0. Noted treatment: therapeutic diphenylcyclopropenone sensitization with weekly scalp DPC. TCRdb re-called the RACE reads with MiXCR, one entry per CDR3 protein. The profile covers under 200,000 distinct CDR3 sequences, with just under 30% appearing a single time and 2.5% to 3.5% taken by the ten largest. The V end lost 2 bases, the J end lost 11 bases, and 22 bases lay between the germline ends. This CDR3 contains 16 residues. Germline V gene lookup returns CDR1 MDHEN and CDR2 SYDVKM. V is TRBV28 and J is TRBJ1-5; possible D gene TRBD1, 6 bases. The sample here was whole blood, taken in connection with sensitization to the hapten diphenylcyclopropenone (DPC). The TCR comes from a young woman with alopecia areata. Some clones in this sample may be carry-over from other donors' samples. CDR3 sequence (DNA): TGTGCCAGCAGTTTAGTTGGTCTGGGGACATCTAGGACCCAGCATTTT. Protein sequence: CASSLVGLGTSRTQHF.